This T cell receptor beta chain was documented in a study of Graves' ophthalmopathy and Graves' hyperthyroidism (dated by TCRdb to 2017 to 2018). About the full investigation: Peripheral blood samples were taken at the time of initial diagnosis, before any treatment was given. Following sampling, methimazole starting at 30 mg daily was administered to hyperthyroidism patients, and high-dose intravenous methylprednisolone was administered to ophthalmopathy patients. To explore V-J signatures that separate ophthalmopathy from hyperthyroidism, a discovery set of about 96 patients was enrolled, consisting of under 50 with ophthalmopathy and fewer than 60 with stable hyperthyroidism. To tell Graves' ophthalmopathy apart from Graves' hyperthyroidism, and to predict which patients would progress to ophthalmopathy, the study relied on TCR beta repertoire signatures. The independent validation cohort included around 19 hyperthyroidism patients plus 17 patients who later progressed from hyperthyroidism to ophthalmopathy. In more than five hyperthyroidism patients, T-cell repertoires of thyroid tissue and blood were compared. In total, over 130 blood samples were TCR-sequenced: 40 to 45 ophthalmopathy, roughly 77 hyperthyroidism and about 17 hyperthyroidism-to-ophthalmopathy patients.

Study-level results and caveats: In cross-validation, the 13-signature model distinguished ophthalmopathy from stable hyperthyroidism with approximately 88% sensitivity and about 81% specificity, and in the test set the corresponding values were roughly 78% and 74%. No statistical method was used to set the sample size in advance, and the investigators knew which group each participant was assigned to. Among expanded thyroid clonotypes with frequency above 0.001, most also showed up in blood, which suggests that blood repertoires may reflect the thyroid immune response. In validation, the model predicted ophthalmopathy progression with 55% to 71% sensitivity and about 77% specificity; roughly 12 predicted patients were CT-confirmed with GO in a median of around 6 months.

TCR beta CDR3 regions were amplified from RNA transcripts for repertoire sequencing. The first round of RT-PCR was done with HTBI primers and the Qiagen OneStep RT-PCR kit, and was followed by a second round of multiplex PCR, then size selection and purification. Sequencing of the libraries was carried out on an Illumina HiSeq2000 in paired-end mode with 100 bp reads. The study's processing was this. SOAPnuke was used for read processing, and reads with adapters, uncalled bases, a mean Phred below 15, or no exact constant-primer or identifier match were discarded. COPE v1.2.5 was used to merge the high-quality paired reads. Each unique nucleotide sequence was defined as a clonotype, and clonotypes were aligned to IMGT TRB V, D and J references with MiTCR v1.1. Only V-J combinations with frequency above 0.0001 were analysed, covering around 99% of repertoires. For each V-J combination, a TCR clonal expansion and chaos score was defined as the ratio of F50 clonal expansion to chaos observed in the TCRdist matrix. Welch's t-statistics and random forest were used to reduce the features to about a dozen V-J combinations, which were then used as input to a naive Bayes classifier. Thyroid-blood repertoire similarity was quantified with the Morisita-Horn index. In-frame beta chains were kept once TCRdb had trimmed the public reads at Q25 with fastp and called clones with MiXCR. Every entry covers one CDR3 protein and lists the most common genes and DNA from its rows. The V and J calls were determined by TCRdb, not by the authors. The sample table holds about 390,000 distinct CDR3 sequences, of which about 18% were seen once. Together, the top ten hold 2.4% of the sample.

CDR1 and CDR2 are read off the germline V gene (reference sequence) as MNHEY and SMNVEV. From the cysteine through the phenylalanine, the CDR3 covers 13 amino acids. Only the CDR3 portion is preserved as DNA: 39 bases, with reading frame beginning at the first base. V is clipped by 6 bases and J by 8 bases, and the sequence between their germline boundaries is 11 bases long. Hyperthyroidism was defined as stable when no progression to ophthalmopathy occurred within 18 months of follow-up. The hyperthyroidism patients were 18 to 65 years old and newly diagnosed, with a disease duration of less than 2 months. Anyone with other autoimmune diseases, uncontrolled infections, pregnancy or lactation was excluded from the study. Clinical symptoms, serum thyroxine, TRAb, thyroid ultrasound and orbital computed tomography formed the basis of the diagnosis. Ficoll-Paque density gradient centrifugation was used to isolate PBMCs from 8 to 10 ml of fresh peripheral blood. Total RNA was extracted with Trizol reagent and quality-checked on an Agilent 2100 Bioanalyzer.

This clonotype has a count of ten or more. Its antigen target is currently unknown. No base qualities exist here, and no much larger clone lies one base off it. The sequenced sample consisted of peripheral blood. This sequence was found in an adult woman with stable Graves' hyperthyroidism. Recombination joined TRBV27 with TRBJ1-6; a confident D gene designation cannot be given. CDR3 region: CASSHPGDSPLHF. The bases are TGTGCCAGCAGCCACCCGGGCGATTCACCCCTCCACTTT.